Listed below are T cell receptor beta chains from one sample, sequenced in a study of cytomegalovirus exposure and HLA in healthy donors. Assay used: immunoSEQ multiplex PCR; TCRdb lists only in-frame clones, some missing. Recorded for this sample: 150,000 to 200,000 clones. Sequenced: PBMCs. Receptors originate from a woman aged 55-70 years in good health and CMV-seronegative. Each CDR3 is given with its conserved first and last residue. D genes are given only for firm matches.

d_call j_call v_call cdr3_nt cdr3_aa
NA TRBJ2-5 TRBV7-3 TGTGCCAGCAGCTCCCACGGCGGTGGGACCCAGTACTTC CASSSHGGGTQYF
NA TRBJ1-6 TRBV5-4 TGTGCCAGCAGCGTTCCCGGGATCACTAATTCACCCCTCCACTTT CASSVPGITNSPLHF
NA TRBJ2-7 TRBV5-4 TGTGCCAGCTCGGACAGAGGCACCTACGAGCAGTACTTC CASSDRGTYEQYF
TRBD2 TRBJ2-3 TRBV7-3 TGTGCCAGCAGCTTAGGGCTAGCGGGCAACACAGATACGCAGTATTTT CASSLGLAGNTDTQYF
NA TRBJ1-4 TRBV5-4 TGTGCCAGCAGCTTGAAGATGACAGGTCTTAATGAAAAACTGTTTTTT CASSLKMTGLNEKLFF
TRBD2 TRBJ2-5 TRBV19 TGTGCCAGTAGTGGATGGACTAGCGGGAGGGGCAAAGAGACCCAGTACTTC CASSGWTSGRGKETQYF
NA TRBJ2-1 TRBV11-2 TGTGCCAGCAGCTTTTACTCTAGCTTGGATGAGCAGTTCTTC CASSFYSSLDEQFF
TRBD1 TRBJ1-5 TRBV19 TGTGCCAGTAGTACTAGGGCCGGGACAGGGAGGAATCAGCCCCAGCATTTT CASSTRAGTGRNQPQHF
TRBD2 TRBJ2-1 TRBV6-5 TGTGCCAGCAGTTACGAGACTAGCGGATACAATGAGCAGTTCTTC CASSYETSGYNEQFF
TRBD2 TRBJ2-7 TRBV5-1 TGCGCCAGCAGCTTGGGACTAGCGGGAGTTGGCGAGCAGTACTTC CASSLGLAGVGEQYF
TRBD2 TRBJ2-1 TRBV6-4 TGTGCCAGCAGCCCTACTAGCGGGGGTTCGGGTGAGCAGTTCTTC CASSPTSGGSGEQFF
NA TRBJ2-2 TRBV15 TGTGCCACCAGCAGTCCCCGGGACAAGAACACCGGGGAGCTGTTTTTT CATSSPRDKNTGELFF
TRBD1 TRBJ2-7 TRBV5-1 TGCGCCAGCAGCTTGAGTGGCGGGACAGGGGATTACGAGCAGTACTTC CASSLSGGTGDYEQYF
NA TRBJ2-2 TRBV5-4 TGTGCCAGCAGCTTTGAGGGGGGGTCGAACACCGGGGAGCTGTTTTTT CASSFEGGSNTGELFF
NA TRBJ2-5 TRBV5-1 TGCGCCAGCAGCTTGGCAGGGTGGAAGGAGACCCAGTACTTC CASSLAGWKETQYF
NA TRBJ2-2 TRBV7-9 TGTGCTTTTCAGGCCGGGACGAACACCGGGGAGCTGTTTTTT CAFQAGTNTGELFF
NA TRBJ2-1 TRBV12-5 TGTGCTAGTGGTTTACCCTTCGACAGCCGCCCGGGTGAGCAGTTCTTC CASGLPFDSRPGEQFF
NA TRBJ2-1 TRBV7-7 TGTGCCAGCAGCTTCGCCTCAGGGGCTGAGCAGTTCTTC CASSFASGAEQFF
NA TRBJ1-2 TRBV10-3 TGTGCCATCAGTGAGCCCATAGTATATGGCTACACCTTC CAISEPIVYGYTF
TRBD2 TRBJ2-7 TRBV7-2 TGTGCCAGCGGGACTTCTAGCGGGGCTCTGGACGAGCAGTACTTC CASGTSSGALDEQYF
TRBD2 TRBJ2-7 TRBV6-5 TGTGCCAGCGCGACTAGCGGGCTAAGCTCCTACGAGCAGTACTTC CASATSGLSSYEQYF
TRBD1 TRBJ1-2 TRBV5-4 TGTGCCAGCAGCTCACAGGGGATGGGTTATGGCTACACCTTC CASSSQGMGYGYTF
NA TRBJ1-2 TRBV7-2 TGTGCCAGCAGCTTATCGGTGGCAGGTGCTAACTATGGCTACACCTTC CASSLSVAGANYGYTF
NA TRBJ2-7 TRBV7-9 TGTGCCAGCAGCTTAGAGGGAGTCTCTTACGAGCAGTACTTC CASSLEGVSYEQYF
NA TRBJ2-2 TRBV9 TGTGCCAGCAGCGACCGGGACACCGGGGAGCTGTTTTTT CASSDRDTGELFF
TRBD1 TRBJ1-2 TRBV5-1 TGCGCCAGCAGCCCCGGGACAGGGGACATTAGGGACGGCTACACCTTC CASSPGTGDIRDGYTF
TRBD2 TRBJ2-7 TRBV7-3 TGTGCCAGCAGCTTATCCGGGGGGTACGAGCAGTACTTC CASSLSGGYEQYF
TRBD1 TRBJ1-1 TRBV2 TGTGCCACTAACCGGGACAGGGGCTTTGGCACTGAAGCTTTCTTT CATNRDRGFGTEAFF
NA TRBJ2-1 TRBV19 TGTGCCAGTAGTATGGGCAGGAACTCCTACAATGAGCAGTTCTTC CASSMGRNSYNEQFF
TRBD1 TRBJ2-6 TRBV27 TGTGCCAGCAGTTTCCGGCCCGGGACAGGTTTTTACTCTGGGGCCAACGTCCTGACTTTC CASSFRPGTGFYSGANVLTF